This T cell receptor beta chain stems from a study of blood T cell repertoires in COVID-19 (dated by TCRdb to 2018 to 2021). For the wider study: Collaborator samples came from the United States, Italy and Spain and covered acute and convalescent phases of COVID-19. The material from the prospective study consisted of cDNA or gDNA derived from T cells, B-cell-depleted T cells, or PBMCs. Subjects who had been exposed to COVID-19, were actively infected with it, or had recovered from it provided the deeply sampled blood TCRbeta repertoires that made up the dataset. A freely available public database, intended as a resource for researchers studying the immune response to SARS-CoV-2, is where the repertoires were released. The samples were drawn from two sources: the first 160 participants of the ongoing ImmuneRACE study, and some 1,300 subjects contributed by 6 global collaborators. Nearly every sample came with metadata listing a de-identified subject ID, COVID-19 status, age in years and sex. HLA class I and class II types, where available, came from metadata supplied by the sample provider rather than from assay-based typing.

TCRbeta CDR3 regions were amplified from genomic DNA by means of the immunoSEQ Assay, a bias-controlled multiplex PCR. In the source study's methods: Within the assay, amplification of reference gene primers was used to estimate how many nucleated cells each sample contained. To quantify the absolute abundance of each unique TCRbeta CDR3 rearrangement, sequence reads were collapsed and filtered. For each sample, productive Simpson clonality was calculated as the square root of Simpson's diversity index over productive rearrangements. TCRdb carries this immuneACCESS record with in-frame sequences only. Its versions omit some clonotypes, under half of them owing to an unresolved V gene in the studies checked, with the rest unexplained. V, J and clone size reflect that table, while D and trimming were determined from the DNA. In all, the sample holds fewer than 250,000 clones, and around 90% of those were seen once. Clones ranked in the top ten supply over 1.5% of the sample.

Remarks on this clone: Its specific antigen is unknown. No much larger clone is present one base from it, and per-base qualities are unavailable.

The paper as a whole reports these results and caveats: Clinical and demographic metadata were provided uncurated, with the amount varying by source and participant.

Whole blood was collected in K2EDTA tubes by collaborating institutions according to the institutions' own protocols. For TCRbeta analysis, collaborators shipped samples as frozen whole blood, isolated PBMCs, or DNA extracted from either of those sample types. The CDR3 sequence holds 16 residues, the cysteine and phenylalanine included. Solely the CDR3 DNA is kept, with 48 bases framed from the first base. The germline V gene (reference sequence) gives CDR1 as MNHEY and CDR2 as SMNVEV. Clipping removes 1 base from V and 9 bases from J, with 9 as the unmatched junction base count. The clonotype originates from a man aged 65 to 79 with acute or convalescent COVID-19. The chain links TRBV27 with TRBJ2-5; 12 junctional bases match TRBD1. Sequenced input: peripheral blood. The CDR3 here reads CASSLWGTGGSPAQYF. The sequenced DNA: TGTGCCAGCAGTTTATGGGGGACAGGGGGCTCCCCGGCCCAGTACTTC.